This T cell receptor beta chain originates from a study of T cell responses to AZD1222 COVID-19 vaccine. J was trimmed by 7 bases and V by 4 bases; bases with no gene match: 8. This CDR3 is built from 16 residues. Germline assignment: CDR1 LGHNA and CDR2 YSLEER. Here immunoSEQ multiplex PCR was the method, and the copy in TCRdb shows in-frame clones only, minus some. Of under 150,000 clones in the sample, 90% were seen once. This material consisted of peripheral blood, taken on day 0 of AZD1222 vaccination. This TCR was recovered from an adult in good health. This chain joins TRBV4-3 and TRBJ1-6; 9 positions match TRBD1. CDR3 loop: CASSRGTGSENSPLHF. The CDR3, as DNA: TGCGCCAGCAGCCGGGGGACAGGGTCGGAAAATTCACCCCTCCACTTT.